This T cell receptor beta chain was profiled in a study of regulatory T cells in long-lasting Graves disease. Time point reported: newly diagnosed GD, antithyroid drugs for less than 3 months. TCR sequences were obtained from RNA taken from PBMCs. All patients originated from an endocrinology department located in Xi'an, China. This CDR3 comprises 16 residues. After removal of 0 bases from V and 8 bases from J, the junction contained 10 bases not matched to a gene. Germline lookup yields CDR1 SQVTM and CDR2 ANQGSEA. Relying on iRepertoire HTBI primers and Arm-PCR of CDR3 regions, the team built TCR beta libraries. Each CDR3 protein is one row after TCRdb ran MiXCR on the multiplex PCR reads. The table lists about 560,000 distinct CDR3 sequences, around 15% of them singletons. These same records also appear under a second study, on T cells in Graves' hyperthyroidism and ophthalmopathy.

The input for sequencing was peripheral blood mononuclear cells (PBMCs), taken at new diagnosis, from a patient treated with antithyroid drugs. The chain links TRBV29-1 to TRBJ2-1, with 10 bases lining up with TRBD2. The clonotype comes from a man aged 18 to 35 with Graves disease. CDR3 in amino acids: CSVEDSLAGDGDEQFF. In DNA form, the CDR3 reads TGCAGCGTTGAAGATTCTCTAGCGGGAGACGGCGATGAGCAGTTCTTC.